Each of the 28 T cell receptor beta chains below was sequenced from the same sample in a study of blood T cell repertoires in COVID-19. Assay: immunoSEQ multiplex PCR; the TCRdb copy retains only in-frame clones and omits some. The repertoire holds some 46,000 clones, with approximately 82% as singletons. Sequencing was performed on peripheral blood. These receptors were taken from a woman of 80 years or more with acute or convalescent COVID-19.

V and J are TRBV9 and TRBJ2-6, with 7 bases matching TRBD1. Germline V gives CDR1 SGDLS, CDR2 YYNGEE. The CDR3 length is 18 residues. Trimming took 0 bases from V and 0 from J; bases not matched to a gene: 6. The CDR3 nucleotides are TGTGCCAGCAGCGTAGAGGGACAGTTTAGCTCTGGGGCCAACGTCCTGACTTTC. Residues: CASSVEGQFSSGANVLTF. The full variable domain, its missing parts supplied by reference TRBV9 and TRBJ2-6, is DSGVTQTPKHLITATGQRVTLRCSPRSGDLSVYWYQQSLDQGLQFLIQYYNGEERAKGNILERFSAQQFPDLHSELNLSSLELGDSALYFCASSVEGQFSSGANVLTFGAGSRLTVL.

The sample holds a few counts of this clone. The chain's CDR3 is CASSGQSGRENIQYF. CDR3 in DNA: TGTGCCAGCAGTGGGCAGTCTGGGAGGGAGAACATTCAGTACTTC. The rearrangement uses TRBV2 and TRBJ2-4; the match to TRBD2 covers 7 bases. The CDR3 runs to 15 residues. Germline V gene lookup returns CDR1 SNHLY and CDR2 FYNNEI. Trimming at V came to 4 bases and at J to 7 bases, leaving 10 bases not matched to a gene.

The chain joins TRBV9 to TRBJ1-2; D unclear. Trimming removed 10 bases at V and 7 bases at J, with 20 bases between. From germline, CDR1 is SGDLS and CDR2 YYNGEE. The CDR3 is made up of 13 amino acids. CDR3: CAASGSFVVGYTF. CDR3 sequence (DNA): TGTGCCGCCTCGGGGTCTTTCGTTGTTGGCTACACCTTC.

This chain links TRBV21-1 with TRBJ2-1; the DNA was not compared with TRBD2, the D call given in the table. TRBV21-1 is a pseudogene segment. This CDR3 region has 18 residues. This CDR3 is CASPEATGGQSSYNEQFF. In nucleotides, the CDR3 is TGTGCCAGCCCAGAAGCAACGGGGGGGCAAAGCTCCTACAATGAGCAGTTCTTC.

This chain connects TRBV29-1 to TRBJ1-2, with unresolved D. CDR3 size: 13 residues. The germline gives CDR1 SQVTM, CDR2 ANQGSEA. The V and J ends lost 1 base and 4 bases respectively, with 10 bases between them. The CDR3 nucleotides read TGCAGCGTTGAAGGTGGCACCTTCTATGGCTACACCTTC. Translation gives CSVEGGTFYGYTF.

The rearrangement joins TRBV14 to TRBJ2-1; maybe TRBD1 (6 bases). Between the trimmed V and J ends, which lost 1 base and 2 bases, there was a span of 9 bases. The germline V gene has CDR1 SGHDN and CDR2 FVKESK. The CDR3 extends over 15 amino acids. CDR3 amino acids: CASSQATGAYNEQFF. In DNA form, the CDR3 reads TGTGCCAGCAGCCAAGCGACAGGCGCCTACAATGAGCAGTTCTTC.

The rearrangement joins TRBV29-1 to TRBJ1-4, with 9 bases aligning to TRBD1. Trimming at V came to 5 bases and at J to 3 bases, leaving 7 bases not matched to a gene. This CDR3 has 15 amino acids. Germline CDR1 reads SQVTM; CDR2 reads ANQGSEA. The CDR3 region is CSVYKGQGSNEKLFF. Here the CDR3 DNA reads TGCAGCGTTTACAAAGGACAGGGGTCTAATGAAAAACTGTTTTTT.

CDR3 residues: CAISDWAGGPHEQFF. Written as DNA, the CDR3 is TGTGCCATCAGTGACTGGGCGGGGGGGCCTCATGAGCAGTTCTTC. V gene TRBV10-3 combines with J gene TRBJ2-1; TRBD2 agrees at 9 bases. V shed 3 bases, J shed 8 bases, and the junction held 8 bases outside the gene matches. There are 15 residues in the CDR3. The germline gives CDR1 ENHRY, CDR2 SYGVKD.

The rearrangement links TRBV19 to TRBJ2-7; 10 nucleotides align to TRBD1. Germline values: CDR1 LNHDA, CDR2 SQIVND (reference sequence). V lost 4 bases, J lost 5 bases, and 5 bases stayed unmatched. The CDR3 consists of 14 residues. DNA of the CDR3: TGTGCCAGTAGTACGACAGGGGGCACAAACGAGCAGTACTTC. As protein: CASSTTGGTNEQYF.

The chain is built from TRBV10-3 and TRBJ1-1; D remains unclear. V lost 7 bases and J 6 bases, leaving 12 bases between the germline ends. The CDR3 has 12 residues. Germline CDR1 is ENHRY and CDR2 is SYGVKD. This CDR3 reads CAIKVGGAEAFF. The CDR3 nucleotides are TGTGCCATCAAAGTGGGCGGGGCTGAAGCTTTCTTT.

The chain uses TRBV5-1 and TRBJ1-5; TRBD1 might be the D (5 bases). CDR1 and CDR2 (germline): SGHRS, YFSETQ. Trimming removed 0 bases from V and 7 bases from J, with 8 bases in between. This CDR3 contains 13 residues. Here the CDR3 DNA reads TGCGCCAGCAGCTTGGGGGGCGGCCAGCCCCAGCATTTT. Translating it yields CASSLGGGQPQHF.

This clone was observed once. The rearrangement joins TRBV5-1 to TRBJ1-1; a possible D gene is TRBD1 (5 bases). Germline V CDR1 and CDR2: SGHRS, YFSETQ. CDR3 size: 14 residues. Trimming cost V 0 bases and J 13 bases, with 19 bases left between them. CDR3 sequence (DNA): TGCGCCAGCAGCTTGGTTTCGGCCCCAGGGCTTGTTTTCTTT. Encoded protein: CASSLVSAPGLVFF.

The V and J genes are TRBV7-2 and TRBJ1-5; D uncertain. Germline values: CDR1 SGHTA, CDR2 FQGNSA. Trimming cost V 1 base and J 6 bases, with 10 bases left between them. This CDR3 is 14 amino acids long. The CDR3 spells CASSLGGGSQPQHF. The CDR3, as DNA: TGTGCCAGCAGCTTAGGAGGCGGAAGTCAGCCCCAGCATTTT.

The chain carries TRBV11-3 and TRBJ2-2; maybe TRBD2 (5 bases). The CDR3 length is 18 residues. The germline V gene has CDR1 SGHNT and CDR2 YENEEA. Trimming took 5 bases from V and 7 from J, leaving 26 bases between them. The chain's CDR3 is CASSPGRASFRGVGELFF. For the CDR3, the DNA is TGTGCCAGCAGCCCCGGAAGGGCTAGTTTCCGGGGAGTCGGGGAGCTGTTTTTT.

The chain is built from TRBV30 and TRBJ1-2; D is possibly TRBD1 (5 bases). This CDR3 region has 14 residues. Per the germline V gene, CDR1 is GTSNPN and CDR2 is SVGIG (reference sequence). V lost 0 bases and J 8 bases, leaving 16 bases between the germline ends. The CDR3 region is CAWSVRRGPAGYTF. The CDR3 DNA is TGTGCCTGGAGTGTACGGAGGGGCCCCGCGGGCTACACCTTC.

This chain uses TRBV5-1 with TRBJ1-2, with D unresolved. CDR3 size: 13 residues. V lost 0 bases to trimming and J lost 8 bases, with 11 bases between them. Germline assignment: CDR1 SGHRS and CDR2 YFSETQ. CDR3 loop: CASSLGSGDGYTF. CDR3 coding DNA: TGCGCCAGCAGCTTGGGGTCGGGTGACGGCTACACCTTC. The whole variable domain, remainder taken from reference TRBV5-1 and TRBJ1-2, is KAGVTQTPRYLIKTRGQQVTLSCSPISGHRSVSWYQQTPGQGLQFLFEYFSETQRNKGNFPGRFSGRQFSNSRSEMNVSTLELGDSALYLCASSLGSGDGYTFGSGTRLTVV.

V is TRBV5-4 and J is TRBJ2-7; TRBD1 matches at 10 bases. The germline gives CDR1 SGHNT, CDR2 YYREEE (reference sequence). The CDR3 has 15 amino acids. The V gene end was trimmed by 4 bases and the J gene end by 7 bases; junction bases not matched to a gene: 11. The DNA of the CDR3 is TGTGCCAGCAGCCATTATGAGGGACAGGGGAAGGAGCAGTACTTC. This gives the protein CASSHYEGQGKEQYF.

This sequence joins TRBV6-5 and TRBJ1-2; D is uncertain. Germline CDR1 and CDR2: MNHEY and SVGAGI. V lost 4 bases and J 4 bases, leaving 10 bases between the germline ends. This CDR3 is 13 amino acids long. The CDR3 bases are TGTGCCAGCAGTTCCGTAGAGTTCTATGGCTACACCTTC. Its protein is CASSSVEFYGYTF.

This chain connects TRBV2 to TRBJ2-5; the D gene is possibly TRBD1 (5 bases). CDR1 SNHLY and CDR2 FYNNEI come from the germline V gene. CDR3 length: 15 residues. The V end lost 1 base, the J end lost 1 base, and 10 bases lay between the germline ends. The CDR3 DNA reads as TGTGCCAGCAGTGAAGGGGCCAGGGTCCAAGAGACCCAGTACTTC. The encoded protein is CASSEGARVQETQYF.

The V and J genes are TRBV10-1 and TRBJ2-2; D may be TRBD2 (6 bases). This CDR3 spans 15 amino acids. Germline V gives CDR1 WNHNN, CDR2 SYGVQD (reference sequence). V was cut by 4 bases and J by 4 bases, with 13 bases left in between. The CDR3 DNA is TGCGCCAGCAGTGCCGGGGGAACCGGCACCGGGGAGCTGTTTTTT. Its translation: CASSAGGTGTGELFF.

The DNA for the CDR3 is TGTGCCAGCAACGGGTATACTAATGAAAAACTGTTTTTT. The encoded protein is CASNGYTNEKLFF. The rearrangement joins TRBV6-5 to TRBJ1-4; no definite D call. Per the germline V gene, CDR1 is MNHEY and CDR2 is SVGAGI. The CDR3 totals 13 residues. V was shortened by 7 bases and J by 2 bases, with 8 bases between the two germline ends.

V and J are TRBV18 and TRBJ1-1; 12 bases fit TRBD1. Germline values: CDR1 KGHSH, CDR2 LQKENI. The CDR3 consists of 16 residues. V dropped 3 bases and J dropped 5; count of bases not matched to a gene: 7. This chain's CDR3 is CASSPSGTGGGTEAFF. In DNA, the CDR3 is TGTGCCAGCTCACCTTCCGGGACAGGGGGCGGAACTGAAGCTTTCTTT.

The chain uses TRBV18 and TRBJ1-4; D not certain. This CDR3 is 13 amino acids long. Trimming shortened V by 5 bases and J by 7 bases, and 11 bases separated the two germline ends. Per the germline V gene, CDR1 is KGHSH and CDR2 is LQKENI. CDR3: CASSVGSGEKLFF. The CDR3 DNA sequence: TGTGCCAGCTCAGTAGGGAGCGGTGAAAAACTGTTTTTT.

In its sample, this clone was seen a few times. The rearrangement joins TRBV19 to TRBJ2-2, with D tentatively TRBD1 (6 bases). The CDR3 is 14 residues long. With 2 bases removed from V and 7 bases from J, the gap between germline ends came to 11 bases. Germline V lookup: CDR1 LNHDA, CDR2 SQIVND (reference sequence). The CDR3 coding sequence is TGTGCCAGTAGTATAAACAGGGAGCGCGGGGAGCTGTTTTTT. This gives the protein CASSINRERGELFF.

This clone appeared many times. The final CDR3 position lacks the conserved phenylalanine or tryptophan, pointing to a likely read error. Because the CDR3's place on the DNA is in doubt, the DNA is left out and the CDR3 is given as listed by TCRdb. This chain connects TRBV9 to TRBJ1-3; the table gives TRBD1 as D, unverified against the DNA. The CDR3 has 15 amino acids, counting both end residues. Germline V gene sequence: CDR1 SGDLS, CDR2 YYNGEE. The CDR3 here is CASSVSVRKGDRRPV.

This chain uses TRBV7-2 with TRBJ1-2; the D gene is possibly TRBD1 (5 bases). The CDR3 is 13 amino acids. Trimming took 3 bases from V and 4 from J, leaving 9 bases between them. Germline CDR1 SGHTA, CDR2 FQGNSA. The CDR3 bases are TGTGCCAGCAGCTTGGAGGGGATCTATGGCTACACCTTC. This gives the protein CASSLEGIYGYTF. Together with reference TRBV7-2 and TRBJ1-2, the CDR3 gives the full variable domain: GAGVSQSPSNKVTEKGKDVELRCDPISGHTALYWYRQSLGQGLEFLIYFQGNSAPDKSGLPSDRFSAERTGGSVSTLTIQRTQQEDSAVYLCASSLEGIYGYTFGSGTRLTVV.

The chain recombines TRBV11-2 with TRBJ1-1, with D perhaps TRBD1 (6 bases). Trimming stripped 1 base from V and 5 bases from J, with 26 bases between. The CDR3 runs 19 residues. Germline V CDR1 and CDR2: SGHAT, FQNNGV. The CDR3 region has the DNA TGTGCCAGCAGCTTAGTCCCCACAGGGCCTCCAATCGGACGTACTGAAGCTTTCTTT. Its translation is CASSLVPTGPPIGRTEAFF.

The genes are TRBV25-1 and TRBJ1-5; D uncertain. The CDR3 totals 15 residues. V was shortened by 6 bases and J by 0 bases, with 12 bases between the two germline ends. CDR1 is MGHDK and CDR2 is SYGVNS in the germline V gene. The CDR3 reads CASRLTDTSNQPQHF. Here the CDR3 DNA reads TGTGCCAGCAGGCTTACAGATACTAGCAATCAGCCCCAGCATTTT.